The 13 T cell receptor beta chains below were found in one sample sequenced in a study of glioma-infiltrating T cells. Amplification of TCR alpha and beta CDR3 regions from RNA used iRepertoire nested multiplex PCR. TCRdb analysed the multiplex PCR reads with MiXCR anew, one entry per CDR3 protein. In the table there are more than 300,000 distinct CDR3 sequences, approximately 42% of which are singletons. The sequenced sample consisted of glioma tissue, nonneoplastic brain tissue, or PBMCs (not recorded which). The receptors come from a human donor with low-grade glioma or glioblastoma, undergoing nonglioma brain surgery, or in good health (not recorded which).

About this clonotype itself: No conserved phenylalanine or tryptophan is present at the end of the CDR3, so a read error is the likely explanation. The chain couples TRBV7-9 to TRBJ1-1, with D unclear. Trimming removed 5 bases at V and 5 bases at J, with 21 bases between. The CDR3 contains 16 residues. CDR1 is SEHNR and CDR2 is FQNEAQ in the germline V gene (reference sequence). This chain's CDR3 is CASSLNLVSAGTEAFY. The DNA of the CDR3 is TGTGCCAGCAGCCTCAATTTGGTCTCAGCAGGAACTGAAGCTTTCTAT.

V is TRBV20-1 and J is TRBJ2-7, with D tentatively TRBD2 (6 bases). Looked up from germline, CDR1 is DFQATT and CDR2 is SNEGSKA (reference sequence). The V gene lost 2 bases and the J gene lost 6 bases, with 14 bases spanning the gap. CDR3 length: 13 amino acids. CDR3 DNA: TGCAGTGCTAGAAGGCTAGCGAGAGTCGAGCAGTACTTC. Translated: CSARRLARVEQYF.

The rearrangement joins TRBV27 to TRBJ2-5; 7 nucleotides align to TRBD1. CDR3 size: 14 residues. Germline loops: CDR1 MNHEY, CDR2 SMNVEV (reference sequence). The V segment lost 1 base and the J segment 3 bases; nucleotides outside the gene matches: 2. The CDR3 spells CASSLLQGEETQYF. For the CDR3, the DNA is TGTGCCAGCAGTTTATTGCAGGGGGAAGAGACCCAGTACTTC.

For this clonotype: A much larger clone differs by one base, so this may be a read error. V is TRBV28 and J is TRBJ2-7; TRBD2 is a possible D gene (6 bases). Germline V CDR1 and CDR2: MDHEN, SYDVKM. The CDR3 contains 13 residues. The ends were cut back, 10 bases at V and 3 bases at J, with 16 bases in the middle. Here the CDR3 DNA reads TGTGCCACCCGGGGAGTAGCGGTCTACGAGCAGTACTTC. Its translation: CATRGVAVYEQYF.

This rearrangement joins TRBV20-1 to TRBJ2-5; 7 nucleotides line up with TRBD1. Per germline, CDR1 DFQATT and CDR2 SNEGSKA (reference sequence). Trimming at V came to 4 bases and at J to 4 bases, leaving 3 bases not matched to a gene. This CDR3 contains 12 residues. In DNA form, the CDR3 reads TGCAGTGCTATTTCAGGGGGAGAGACCCAGTACTTC. This encodes CSAISGGETQYF.

In regard to this clonotype: One junction end disagrees with the germline gene, perhaps due to a read error. V gene TRBV6-2 or TRBV6-3 combines with J gene TRBJ2-1; D not resolved. The CDR3 covers 14 residues. The germline V gene has CDR1 MNHEY and CDR2 SVGEGT. Written as DNA, the CDR3 is TGTGCCAGCAGTTACCGGGTCTCCTACAATGAGCGGTTCTTC. It is translated as CASSYRVSYNERFF.

This clonotype was found a few times. V gene TRBV24-1 combines with J gene TRBJ1-2; the D gene is possibly TRBD1 (5 bases). Trimming stripped 9 bases from V and 6 bases from J, with 13 bases between. The CDR3 sequence is 12 residues long. Germline lookup yields CDR1 KGHDR and CDR2 SFDVKD. The CDR3 is CATEGHGDGYTF. Written as DNA, the CDR3 is TGTGCCACCGAAGGACACGGGGATGGCTACACCTTC.

Concerning this clonotype itself: A read error may be the cause here, since a much bigger clone is one base away. The chain employs TRBV6-1 and TRBJ2-5, with 14 bases matching TRBD2. This CDR3 is 17 amino acids long. Germline V gene sequence: CDR1 MNHNS, CDR2 SASEGT. The CDR3 reads CTSSSSGTSGRGWEQYF. CDR3 nucleotide sequence: TGTACCAGCAGTTCTTCCGGGACTAGCGGGAGAGGATGGGAGCAGTACTTC.

This clonotype occurred many times. The chain employs TRBV27 and TRBJ2-7; 10 bases match TRBD2. Unmatched junction bases numbered 8, after V lost 3 bases and J lost 3 bases. CDR3 size: 16 residues. Per germline, CDR1 MNHEY and CDR2 SMNVEV (reference sequence). The CDR3 is CASSFASASGSYEQYF. For the CDR3, the DNA is TGTGCCAGCAGTTTCGCGTCGGCTAGCGGGAGCTACGAGCAGTACTTC.

The chain is built from TRBV3-1 and TRBJ2-7; D not certain. CDR3 length: 14 amino acids. Germline-derived CDR1 and CDR2 are LGHDT and YNNKEL (reference sequence). CDR3 coding DNA: TGTGTTAGCAGCCATAGAGGCGGTTCCTACGAGCAGTACTTC. It translates to CVSSHRGGSYEQYF.

In its sample, this clonotype was seen a few times. The chain carries TRBV6-6 and TRBJ2-5; TRBD2 matches 11 bases. V lost 0 bases and J lost 4; bases outside the gene matches: 4. CDR1 is MNHNY, CDR2 SVGAGI, per germline (reference sequence). This CDR3 region has 16 residues. The CDR3 bases are TGTGCCAGCAGTTACTCGACTAGCGGGATAGGAGAGACCCAGTACTTC. It is translated as CASSYSTSGIGETQYF.

A remark on this clonotype: A read error may produce the germline difference seen at one junction end. This chain uses TRBV6-5 with TRBJ2-3, with 7 bases matching TRBD2. The CDR3 covers 15 residues. Germline CDR1 reads MNHEY; CDR2 reads SVGAGI. CDR3 bases: TGCGCCAGCAGTAGGCCGGGAGGAGGTACAGATACGCAGTATTTT. This gives the protein CASSRPGGGTDTQYF.

Comments on this clonotype: One end of the junction varies from germline; a read error may be responsible. The chain combines TRBV7-9 with TRBJ2-1; 9 bases are a match to TRBD2. The germline CDR1 and CDR2 sequences are SEHNR and FQNEAQ (reference sequence). This CDR3 has 15 amino acids. The DNA of the CDR3 is TGCGCCAGCAGCCAGTGGCGGGAGGGGGACAATGAGCAGTTCTTC. Translation gives CASSQWREGDNEQFF.